This entry concerns a single T cell receptor beta chain. The data are from a study of control samples from healthy donors and cancer patients. Measured with immunoSEQ multiplex PCR; TCRdb has only the in-frame clones, and not every one. This table holds about 150,000 clones, about 93% found once. The sequencing input was blood. This TCR derives from a man over 45 in good health.

The CDR3 DNA reads TGTGCCAGCAGTGAAGGGGGAGCCCAAGAGACCCAGTACTTC. Translated, it gives CASSEGGAQETQYF. The chain links TRBV2 to TRBJ2-5, with D tentatively TRBD2 (5 bases). CDR1 and CDR2 (germline): SNHLY, FYNNEI. Trimming cost V 1 base and J 1 base, with 7 bases left between them. The CDR3 has 14 residues.